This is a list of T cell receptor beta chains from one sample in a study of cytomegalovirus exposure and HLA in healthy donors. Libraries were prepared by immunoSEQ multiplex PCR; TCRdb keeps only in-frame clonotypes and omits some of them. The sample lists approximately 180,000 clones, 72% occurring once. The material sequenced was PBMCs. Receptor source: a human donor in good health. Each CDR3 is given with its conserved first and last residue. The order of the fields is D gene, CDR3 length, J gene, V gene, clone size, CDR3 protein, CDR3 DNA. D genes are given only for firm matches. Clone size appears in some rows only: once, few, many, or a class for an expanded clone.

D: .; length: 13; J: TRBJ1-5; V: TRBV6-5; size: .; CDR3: CASRVRLNQPQHF; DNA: TGTGCCAGCAGGGTCAGATTAAATCAGCCCCAGCATTTT
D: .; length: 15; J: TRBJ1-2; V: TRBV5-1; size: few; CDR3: CASSLGQGINYGYTF; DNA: TGCGCCAGCAGCTTGGGTCAGGGGATCAACTATGGCTACACCTTC
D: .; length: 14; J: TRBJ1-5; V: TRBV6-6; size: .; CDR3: CASSYRGSDQPQHF; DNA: TGTGCCAGCAGTTACAGAGGGTCCGATCAGCCCCAGCATTTT
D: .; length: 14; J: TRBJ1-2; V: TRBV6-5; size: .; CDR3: CASSLNLGLYGYTF; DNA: TGTGCCAGCAGCCTCAACTTGGGGCTATACGGCTACACCTTC
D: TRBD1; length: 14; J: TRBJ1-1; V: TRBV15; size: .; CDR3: CATSRAAGGTEAFF; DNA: TGTGCCACCAGCAGAGCGGCAGGGGGGACTGAAGCTTTCTTT
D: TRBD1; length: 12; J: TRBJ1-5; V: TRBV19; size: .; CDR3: CASGTVDQPQHF; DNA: TGTGCCAGCGGGACAGTAGATCAGCCCCAGCATTTT
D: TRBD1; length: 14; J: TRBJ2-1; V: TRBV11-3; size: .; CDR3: CASSRMTGGDEQFF; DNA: TGTGCCAGCAGCCGTATGACAGGGGGGGATGAGCAGTTCTTC
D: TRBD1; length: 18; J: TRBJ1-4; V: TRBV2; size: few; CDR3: CASRDRGIKAQRYEKLFF; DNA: TGTGCCAGCAGGGACAGGGGAATCAAAGCACAGAGGTATGAAAAACTGTTTTTT
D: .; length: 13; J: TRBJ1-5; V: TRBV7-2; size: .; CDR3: CASSSRRDQPQHF; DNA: TGTGCCAGCAGCTCACGACGGGATCAGCCCCAGCATTTT
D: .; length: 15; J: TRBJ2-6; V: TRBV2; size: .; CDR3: CASSQGGAGANVLTF; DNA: TGTGCCAGCAGTCAAGGGGGGGCTGGGGCCAACGTCCTGACTTTC
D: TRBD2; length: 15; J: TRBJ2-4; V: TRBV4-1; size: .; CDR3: CASSHGLAGQNIQYF; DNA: TGCGCCAGCAGCCACGGGCTAGCGGGCCAAAACATTCAGTACTTC
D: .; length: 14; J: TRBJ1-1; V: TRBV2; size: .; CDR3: CASSGQEVVTEAFF; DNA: TGTGCCAGCAGTGGACAGGAAGTAGTGACTGAAGCTTTCTTT
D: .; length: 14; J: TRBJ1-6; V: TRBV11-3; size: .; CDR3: CASSFGTYGSPLHF; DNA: TGTGCCAGCAGCTTCGGGACATACGGTTCACCCCTCCACTTT
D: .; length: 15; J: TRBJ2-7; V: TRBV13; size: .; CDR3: CASSLTLRGAYEQYF; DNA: TGTGCCAGCAGCTTAACTCTCAGGGGGGCCTACGAGCAGTACTTC
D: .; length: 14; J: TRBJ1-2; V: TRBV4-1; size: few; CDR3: CASSHQEGNYGYTF; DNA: TGCGCCAGCAGCCACCAGGAGGGAAACTATGGCTACACCTTC
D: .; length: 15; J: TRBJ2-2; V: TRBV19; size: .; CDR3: CASSRAGADTGELFF; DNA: TGTGCCAGTAGTCGGGCGGGGGCGGACACCGGGGAGCTGTTTTTT
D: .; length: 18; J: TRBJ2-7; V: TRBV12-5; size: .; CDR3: CASGLAMGRGLGSYEQYF; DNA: TGTGCTAGTGGTTTGGCAATGGGGCGAGGTTTGGGGTCCTACGAGCAGTACTTC
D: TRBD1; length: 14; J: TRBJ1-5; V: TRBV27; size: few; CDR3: CASRRTGGDQPQHF; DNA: TGTGCCAGCAGGAGGACAGGGGGCGACCAGCCCCAGCATTTT
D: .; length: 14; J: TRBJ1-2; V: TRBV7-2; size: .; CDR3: CAGSLAEANYGYTF; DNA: TGTGCCGGCAGCTTAGCCGAGGCGAACTATGGCTACACCTTC
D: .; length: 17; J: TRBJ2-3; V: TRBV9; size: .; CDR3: CASSPQPGAGEKDTQYF; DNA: TGTGCCAGCAGCCCCCAGCCGGGGGCGGGGGAGAAAGATACGCAGTATTTT
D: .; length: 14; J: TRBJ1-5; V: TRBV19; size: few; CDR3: CASNPQQGNQPQHF; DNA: TGTGCCAGTAATCCACAACAGGGAAATCAGCCCCAGCATTTT